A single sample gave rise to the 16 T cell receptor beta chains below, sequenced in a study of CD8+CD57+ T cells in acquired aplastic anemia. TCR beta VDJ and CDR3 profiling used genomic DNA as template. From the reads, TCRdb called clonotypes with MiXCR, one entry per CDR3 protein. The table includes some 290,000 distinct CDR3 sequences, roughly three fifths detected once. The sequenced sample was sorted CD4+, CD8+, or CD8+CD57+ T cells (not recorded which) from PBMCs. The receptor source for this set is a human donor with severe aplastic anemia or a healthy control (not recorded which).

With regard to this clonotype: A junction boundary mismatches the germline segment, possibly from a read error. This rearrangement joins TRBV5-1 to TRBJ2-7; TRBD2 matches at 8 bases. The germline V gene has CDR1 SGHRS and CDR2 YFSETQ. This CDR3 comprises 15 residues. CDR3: CASSLRLAGNYEQYF. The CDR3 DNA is TGTGCCAGCAGCTTACGCCTAGCGGGCAACTACGAGCAGTACTTC.

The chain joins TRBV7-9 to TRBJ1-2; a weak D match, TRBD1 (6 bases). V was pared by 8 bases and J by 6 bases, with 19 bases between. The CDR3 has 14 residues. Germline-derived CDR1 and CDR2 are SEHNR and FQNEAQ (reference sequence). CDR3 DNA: TGTGCCAGCCCCTACAAAGACAGGTACAATGGCTACACCTTC. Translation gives CASPYKDRYNGYTF.

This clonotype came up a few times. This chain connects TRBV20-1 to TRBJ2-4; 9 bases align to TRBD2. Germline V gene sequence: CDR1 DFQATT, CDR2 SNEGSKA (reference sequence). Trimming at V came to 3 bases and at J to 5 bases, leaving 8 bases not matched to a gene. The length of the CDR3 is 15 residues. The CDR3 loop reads CSASAGLASQNIQYF. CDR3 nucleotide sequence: TGCAGTGCTAGCGCGGGACTAGCATCTCAAAACATTCAGTACTTC.

CDR3 region: CAGSQDRREAFF. Here the CDR3 DNA reads TGTGCCGGCAGCCAAGACAGGAGGGAAGCTTTCTTT. J is TRBJ1-1 and V is TRBV3-2. TRBV3-2 is flagged as a pseudogene. This CDR3 comprises 12 residues.

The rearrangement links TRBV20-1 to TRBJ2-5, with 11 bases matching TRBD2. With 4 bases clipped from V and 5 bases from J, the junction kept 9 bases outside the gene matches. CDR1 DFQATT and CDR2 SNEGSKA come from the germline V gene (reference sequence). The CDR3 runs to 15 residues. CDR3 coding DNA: TGCAGTGCTACTCCACTAGCGGGAGAGGTGGAGACCCAGTACTTC. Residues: CSATPLAGEVETQYF.

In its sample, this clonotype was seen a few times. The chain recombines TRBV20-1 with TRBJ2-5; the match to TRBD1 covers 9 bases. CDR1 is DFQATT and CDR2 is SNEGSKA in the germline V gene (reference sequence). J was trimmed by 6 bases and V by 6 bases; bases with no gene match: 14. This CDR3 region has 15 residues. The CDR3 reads CSATTGGVIRQTQYF. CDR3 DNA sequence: TGCAGTGCGACCACAGGGGGCGTGATTAGGCAGACCCAGTACTTC.

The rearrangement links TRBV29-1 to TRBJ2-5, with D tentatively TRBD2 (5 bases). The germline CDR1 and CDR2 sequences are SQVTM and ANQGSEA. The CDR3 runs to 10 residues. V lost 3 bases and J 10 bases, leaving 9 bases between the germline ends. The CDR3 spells CSVEGRGQYF. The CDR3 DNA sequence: TGCAGCGTTGAGGGCCGGGGCCAGTACTTC.

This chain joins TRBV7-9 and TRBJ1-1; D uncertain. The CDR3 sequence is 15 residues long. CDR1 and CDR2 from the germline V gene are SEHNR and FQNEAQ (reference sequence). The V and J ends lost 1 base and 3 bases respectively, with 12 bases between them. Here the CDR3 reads CASSLDEGLYTEAFF. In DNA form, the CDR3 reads TGTGCCAGCAGCTTAGACGAGGGATTGTACACTGAAGCTTTCTTT.

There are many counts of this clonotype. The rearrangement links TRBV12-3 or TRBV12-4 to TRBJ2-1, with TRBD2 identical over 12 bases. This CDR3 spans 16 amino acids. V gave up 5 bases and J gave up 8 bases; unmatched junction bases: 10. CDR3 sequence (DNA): TGTGCCAGCAGTCCCCCTAGCGGGGGGGGCCGCGATGAGCAGTTCTTC. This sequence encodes CASSPPSGGGRDEQFF.

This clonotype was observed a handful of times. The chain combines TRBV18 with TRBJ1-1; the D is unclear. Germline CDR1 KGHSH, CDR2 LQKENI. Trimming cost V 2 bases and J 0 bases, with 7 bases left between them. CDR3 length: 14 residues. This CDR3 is CASSPTAMNTEAFF. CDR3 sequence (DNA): TGTGCCAGCTCACCAACAGCCATGAACACTGAAGCTTTCTTT.

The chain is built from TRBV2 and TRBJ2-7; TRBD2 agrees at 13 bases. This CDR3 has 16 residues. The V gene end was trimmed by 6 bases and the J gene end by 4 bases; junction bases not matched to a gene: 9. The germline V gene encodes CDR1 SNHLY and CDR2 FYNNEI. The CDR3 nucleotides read TGTGCCAGCAGCGCTATGACACTAGCGGGGGGGTACGAGCAGTACTTC. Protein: CASSAMTLAGGYEQYF.

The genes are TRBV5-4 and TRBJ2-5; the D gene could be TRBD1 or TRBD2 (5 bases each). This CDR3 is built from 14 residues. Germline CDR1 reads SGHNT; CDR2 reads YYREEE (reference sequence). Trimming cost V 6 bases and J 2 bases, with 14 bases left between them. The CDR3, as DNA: TGTGCCAGCACCGAGGGGACGGATCAAGAGACCCAGTACTTC. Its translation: CASTEGTDQETQYF. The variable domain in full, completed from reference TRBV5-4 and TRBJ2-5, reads ETGVTQSPTHLIKTRGQQVTLRCSSQSGHNTVSWYQQALGQGPQFIFQYYREEENGRGNFPPRFSGLQFPNYSSELNVNALELDDSALYLCASTEGTDQETQYFGPGTRLLVL.

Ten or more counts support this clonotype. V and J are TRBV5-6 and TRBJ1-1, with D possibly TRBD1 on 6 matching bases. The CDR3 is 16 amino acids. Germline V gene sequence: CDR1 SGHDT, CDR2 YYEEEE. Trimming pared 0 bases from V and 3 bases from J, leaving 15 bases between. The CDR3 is CASSLVTGPEYTEAFF. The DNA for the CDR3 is TGTGCCAGCAGCTTGGTAACAGGGCCGGAATACACTGAAGCTTTCTTT.

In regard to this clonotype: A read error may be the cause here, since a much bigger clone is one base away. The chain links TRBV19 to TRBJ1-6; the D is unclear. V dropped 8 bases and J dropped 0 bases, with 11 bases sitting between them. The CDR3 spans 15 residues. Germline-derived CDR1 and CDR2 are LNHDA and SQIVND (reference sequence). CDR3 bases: TGTGCCAGTGGCCGCACGGGCTCCTATAATTCACCCCTCCACTTT. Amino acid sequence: CASGRTGSYNSPLHF.

The CDR3 sequence: CASSLTSGSTDTQYF. The CDR3 region has the DNA TGTGCCAGCAGCCTAACTAGCGGGAGCACAGATACGCAGTATTTT. V usage is TRBV7-9 and J usage is TRBJ2-3; TRBD2 matches 9 bases. From germline, CDR1 is SEHNR and CDR2 FQNEAQ (reference sequence). CDR3 length equals 15 residues. V shed 5 bases and J 0 bases; nucleotides not matched to a gene: 3.

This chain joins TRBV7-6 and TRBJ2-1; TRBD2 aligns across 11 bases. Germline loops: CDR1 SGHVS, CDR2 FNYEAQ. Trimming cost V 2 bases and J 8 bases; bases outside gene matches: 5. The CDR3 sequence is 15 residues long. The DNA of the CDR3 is TGTGCCAGCAGCTTATCTAGCGGGAGGTGGGATGAGCAGTTCTTC. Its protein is CASSLSSGRWDEQFF.